The TCR beta chain under discussion was sequenced for a study of T cells in Graves' hyperthyroidism and ophthalmopathy. Overall study context: Upon initial diagnosis and before any treatment, peripheral blood was collected.

From RNA transcripts, TCR beta CDR3 regions were amplified. During a first-round RT-PCR of the TCR CDR3, the HTBI primer set was used. TCRdb itself ran the multiplex PCR reads through MiXCR, one entry per CDR3 protein. The repertoire holds around 110,000 distinct CDR3 sequences, with approximately 16% as singletons. The study's findings and limits: Prediction of ophthalmopathy progression came a median approximately 6 months pre-onset. Most thyroid clonotypes expanded above 0.001 were also detected in blood.

The V gene lost 0 bases and the J gene lost 3 bases, with 11 bases spanning the gap. Germline values: CDR1 SGHAT, CDR2 FQNNGV. The CDR3 loop spans 15 amino acids. Note on this clonotype: Its antigen is unknown.

The specimen sequenced was blood. The chain uses TRBV11-2 and TRBJ1-1; D gene unclear. This receptor was taken from a woman aged 45-65 years with Graves' hyperthyroidism. Here the CDR3 reads CASSLDIGGYTEAFF. As DNA, the CDR3 is TGTGCCAGCAGCTTAGATATCGGCGGCTACACTGAAGCTTTCTTT.